The 15 T cell receptor beta chains listed next were all sequenced from one sample in a study of vaccination effects on CD4 cells after COVID-19. Viral peptide pools were used in the ViraFEST assay to expand antigen-specific CD4+ T cells, and sequencing came afterward. Investigators separated out CD4+ T cells once more than nine days of culture had passed. Of the BNT162b2 and mRNA-1273 vaccines, participants received two doses of one or the other. Only in-frame clones appear in the TCRdb table, and some are missing; sequencing was by immunoSEQ multiplex PCR. The sample yields about 27,000 clones, 80% to 90% seen once. These receptors lack a known antigen. The sequencing used CD4+ T cells from PBMCs cultured with HCoV-NL63 spike peptides, collected after COVID-19 vaccination. Every receptor here comes from a human donor who received a COVID-19 vaccine. Some clones in this sample may be carry-over from other donors' samples.

The chain employs TRBV6-4 and TRBJ2-3; no clear D gene. Per germline, CDR1 MRHNA and CDR2 SNTAGT. The CDR3 contains 13 residues. Trimming took 4 bases from V and 4 from J, leaving 9 bases between them. The CDR3 reads CASSVQVADTQYF. As DNA, the CDR3 is TGTGCCAGCAGTGTCCAGGTAGCAGATACGCAGTATTTT.

The rearrangement joins TRBV7-2 to TRBJ1-6, with D maybe TRBD1 (5 bases). The CDR3 covers 15 residues. Germline values: CDR1 SGHTA, CDR2 FQGNSA. V lost 3 bases and J 9 bases, leaving 15 bases between the germline ends. Written as DNA, the CDR3 is TGTGCCAGCAGCTTTAAGGGGCCGCAAATTTCACCCCTCCACTTT. Protein: CASSFKGPQISPLHF.

This chain joins TRBV24-1 and TRBJ2-3; 7 bases map to TRBD1. V lost 9 bases to trimming and J lost 0 bases; unmatched junction nucleotides: 8. CDR1 KGHDR and CDR2 SFDVKD come from the germline V gene. CDR3 length equals 15 residues. The CDR3 loop is CATRQRDRSTDTQYF. The CDR3 DNA reads TGTGCCACCCGCCAGAGGGACAGAAGCACAGATACGCAGTATTTT.

Points on this clone: Within the sample, other DNA sequences also encode this same CDR3. This chain uses TRBV18 with TRBJ2-1; maybe TRBD1 (5 bases). There are 15 residues in the CDR3. Germline CDR1 is KGHSH and CDR2 is LQKENI. The ends were cut back, 2 bases at V and 0 bases at J, with 8 bases in the middle. CDR3 sequence reads: CASSPSGFSYNEQFF. Here the CDR3 DNA reads TGTGCCAGCTCACCATCAGGGTTCTCCTACAATGAGCAGTTCTTC.

J is TRBJ1-5 and V is TRBV4-1; 9 nucleotides match TRBD1. Germline trimming cut 1 base from V and 3 bases from J; bases unmatched to any gene: 10. This CDR3 spans 18 amino acids. Germline loops: CDR1 MGHRA, CDR2 YSYEKL. The CDR3 nucleotides are TGCGCCAGCAGCCAAGTATCCAGAGGGACAGGGCACAATCAGCCCCAGCATTTT. Protein: CASSQVSRGTGHNQPQHF.

The rearrangement joins TRBV6-5 to TRBJ2-2, with D perhaps TRBD1 (5 bases). Trimming removed 6 bases at V and 1 base at J, with 9 bases between. Germline CDR1 and CDR2: MNHEY and SVGAGI. The CDR3 length is 14 residues. The CDR3 here is CASSLGQNTGELFF. The CDR3 DNA follows: TGTGCCAGCAGCCTTGGACAGAACACCGGGGAGCTGTTTTTT.

The genes are TRBV24-1 and TRBJ2-7, with 9 bases matching TRBD1. The J segment lost 4 bases and the V segment lost 7 bases, leaving 7 bases of the junction unmatched. The CDR3 is 14 residues long. Germline CDR1 KGHDR, CDR2 SFDVKD. DNA for the CDR3: TGTGCCACCAGGGGACAGGGAAGTAATTACGAGCAGTACGTC. Its protein is CATRGQGSNYEQYV.

The gene calls are TRBV3-1 (or the pseudogene TRBV3-2) and TRBJ1-2; TRBD1 matches at 7 bases. The CDR3 covers 13 residues. Per the germline V gene, CDR1 is LGHDT and CDR2 is YNNKEL (reference sequence). V shed 4 bases and J 7 bases; nucleotides not matched to a gene: 6. CDR3 nucleotides: TGTGCCAGCAGCCCAGACAGGGTTGGTGGCTACACCTTC. This encodes CASSPDRVGGYTF.

There are a few counts of this clone. The rearrangement uses TRBV28 and TRBJ1-3, with 10 bases fitting TRBD1. Germline trimming cut 6 bases from V and 3 bases from J; bases unmatched to any gene: 8. Germline values: CDR1 MDHEN, CDR2 SYDVKM. CDR3 size: 16 residues. CDR3 sequence (DNA): TGTGCCAGCAGCGAGCCGGGACAGGGGCGTGGAAACACCATATATTTT. Protein: CASSEPGQGRGNTIYF.

The V and J genes are TRBV5-1 and TRBJ2-5; TRBD2 matches 9 bases. The CDR3 length is 15 residues. The junction had 6 bases not matched to a gene; V was cut back by 4 bases and J by 2 bases. CDR1 and CDR2 (germline): SGHRS, YFSETQ. The CDR3, as DNA: TGCGCCAGCAGCCCCCTGGCGGGGGGGCAAGAGACCCAGTACTTC. It encodes CASSPLAGGQETQYF.

The CDR3 here is CASSPRGSTSTDTQYF. The CDR3 DNA reads as TGTGCCAGCTCACCAAGGGGGTCCACATCCACAGATACGCAGTATTTT. The V gene is TRBV18, the J gene TRBJ2-3; TRBD1 might be the D (6 bases). Germline CDR1 and CDR2: KGHSH and LQKENI. This CDR3 comprises 16 residues. Deletions cut 2 bases from V and 2 bases from J, with 14 bases between.

The chain couples TRBV6-5 to TRBJ2-1; 9 positions agree with TRBD1. V trimming: 4 bases; J trimming: 7 bases; junction bases outside the gene matches: 5. The CDR3 has 14 amino acids. Germline V CDR1 and CDR2: MNHEY, SVGAGI. The CDR3 protein is CASSLDRGRNEQFF. The CDR3 nucleotides are TGTGCCAGCAGTTTGGACAGGGGTAGGAATGAGCAGTTCTTC.

The chain employs TRBV5-6 and TRBJ2-1, with TRBD1 matching 10 bases. V shed 1 base, J shed 8 bases, and the junction held 6 bases outside the gene matches. This CDR3 is 15 amino acids long. Germline CDR1 SGHDT, CDR2 YYEEEE. Written as DNA, the CDR3 is TGTGCCAGCAGCTTGTTAGGACAGGGGGGTCATGAGCAGTTCTTC. Amino acid sequence: CASSLLGQGGHEQFF.

The chain links TRBV30 to TRBJ2-5; the D is unclear. V lost 0 bases and J 3 bases, leaving 14 bases between the germline ends. The CDR3 totals 15 residues. Germline CDR1 is GTSNPN and CDR2 is SVGIG (reference sequence). CDR3 amino acids: CAWSVIVGAEETQYF. The CDR3 nucleotides read TGTGCCTGGAGTGTAATTGTCGGTGCTGAAGAGACCCAGTACTTC.

CDR3 sequence reads: CASTRTSGGAGTDTQYF. The CDR3 DNA sequence: TGTGCCAGTACCCGGACTAGCGGGGGGGCGGGCACAGATACGCAGTATTTT. The chain is built from TRBV19 and TRBJ2-3, with TRBD2 matching 15 bases. The CDR3 consists of 17 residues. J was trimmed by 1 base and V by 7 bases; bases with no gene match: 6. The germline CDR1 and CDR2 sequences are LNHDA and SQIVND (reference sequence).